These 32 T cell receptor beta chains were all obtained from the same sample, sequenced in a study of blood T cell repertoires in COVID-19. Using immunoSEQ multiplex PCR, the repertoire was profiled, and TCRdb retains in-frame clones only, with some absent. Altogether 180,000 or so clones are present, approximately 85% being singletons, with the ten largest covering 6.5% to 9%. The material sequenced was peripheral blood. The source is a woman aged 55-69 years with acute or convalescent COVID-19.

This chain links TRBV18 with TRBJ2-1, with D possibly matching TRBD2 (6 bases). The CDR3 is 15 residues long. Between the trimmed V and J ends, which lost 2 bases and 11 bases, there was a span of 19 bases. The germline gives CDR1 KGHSH, CDR2 LQKENI. CDR3 sequence: CASSPSSGRTSKQFF. The CDR3 region has the DNA TGTGCCAGCTCACCAAGTAGCGGCCGTACATCTAAGCAGTTCTTC.

This clone turned up a few times. The V gene is TRBV19, the J gene TRBJ2-3; tentative D call: TRBD2 (5 bases). CDR1 and CDR2 from the germline V gene are LNHDA and SQIVND (reference sequence). This CDR3 has 13 residues. The V end was cut by 6 bases, the J end by 7 bases, with 14 bases between. The CDR3 region has the DNA TGTGCCAGTAGCACCTTTAGCGCTAATACGCAGTATTTT. The encoded protein is CASSTFSANTQYF.

This clone has only a few counts. The chain uses TRBV4-1 and TRBJ2-1, with D perhaps matching TRBD2 (5 bases). Trimming stripped 1 base from V and 9 bases from J, with 13 bases between. The CDR3 loop spans 14 amino acids. Per the germline V gene, CDR1 is MGHRA and CDR2 is YSYEKL. The CDR3 DNA follows: TGCGCCAGCAGCCAAGGACTTTTAGGAGGTGAGCAGTTCTTC. Protein product: CASSQGLLGGEQFF.

Of note for this clone: One junction end does not reproduce the germline sequence, and a read error may be involved. This chain joins TRBV19 and TRBJ1-5; TRBD1 aligns across 8 bases. The germline V gene encodes CDR1 LNHDA and CDR2 SQIVND (reference sequence). The CDR3 contains 11 residues. The CDR3 here is CASSPGQGARF. CDR3 bases: TGTGCCAGTAGTCCCGGACAGGGCGCGCGTTTT.

This chain uses TRBV3-1 (or the pseudogene TRBV3-2) with TRBJ1-5; 8 bases fit TRBD1. Germline loops: CDR1 LGHDT, CDR2 YNNKEL (reference sequence). The CDR3 covers 12 residues. The V gene end was trimmed by 4 bases and the J gene end by 13 bases; junction bases not matched to a gene: 6. Written as DNA, the CDR3 is TGTGCCAGCAGCCTTGGGACAGGCCGGCAGCATTTT. It is translated as CASSLGTGRQHF.

This clone has only one observation. V and J are TRBV6-5 and TRBJ2-7; 8 bases are a match to TRBD1. CDR3 size: 12 residues. Germline lookup yields CDR1 MNHEY and CDR2 SVGAGI. V lost 11 bases and J lost 2; bases outside the gene matches: 5. CDR3 region: CAGGQATYEQYF. In DNA, the CDR3 is TGTGCCGGGGGACAGGCAACCTACGAGCAGTACTTC.

The chain recombines TRBV19 with TRBJ2-7; 9 bases map to TRBD2. Germline V gene sequence: CDR1 LNHDA, CDR2 SQIVND (reference sequence). The length of the CDR3 is 13 residues. Trimming removed 5 bases from V and 7 bases from J; junction bases left unmatched: 6. The CDR3 protein is CASSRGRAVEQYF. Written as DNA, the CDR3 is TGTGCCAGTAGTCGCGGGAGGGCCGTTGAGCAGTACTTC.

The chain carries TRBV3-1 (or the pseudogene TRBV3-2) and TRBJ2-3; no reliable D call. With 1 base removed from V and 1 base from J, the gap between germline ends came to 6 bases. Germline V gene lookup returns CDR1 LGHDT and CDR2 YNNKEL (reference sequence). This CDR3 spans 14 amino acids. DNA for the CDR3: TGTGCCAGCAGCCAAGGAAGCGGCACAGATACGCAGTATTTT. Translation gives CASSQGSGTDTQYF.

This clone was seen a single time. The chain is built from TRBV5-1 and TRBJ2-7, with 9 nucleotides matching TRBD1. Per germline, CDR1 SGHRS and CDR2 YFSETQ. CDR3 length: 14 amino acids. J was trimmed by 5 bases and V by 3 bases; bases with no gene match: 6. The CDR3 DNA is TGCGCCAGCAGCTCCCGGGACAGGGTCCACGAGCAGTACTTC. Its translation is CASSSRDRVHEQYF.

This clone has only a few counts. The CDR3: CASSFSRTVNTGELFF. In DNA, the CDR3 is TGTGCCAGCAGCTTCTCGCGCACGGTGAACACCGGGGAGCTGTTTTTT. The J gene is TRBJ2-2, the V gene TRBV5-6; D call uncertain. V lost 2 bases and J 1 base, leaving 12 bases between the germline ends. The CDR3 runs 16 residues. Germline assignment: CDR1 SGHDT and CDR2 YYEEEE.

The chain links TRBV5-1 to TRBJ1-1; 9 nucleotides align to TRBD1. V dropped 0 bases and J dropped 5; count of bases not matched to a gene: 11. The CDR3 spans 17 residues. The germline gives CDR1 SGHRS, CDR2 YFSETQ. CDR3 coding DNA: TGCGCCAGCAGCTTGGGCCGGGGACAGGGAGGAGGGACTGAAGCTTTCTTT. It specifies CASSLGRGQGGGTEAFF.

V usage is TRBV7-9 and J usage is TRBJ1-4; no clear D. Between the trimmed V and J ends, which lost 3 bases and 3 bases, there was a span of 11 bases. The length of the CDR3 is 15 residues. Looked up from germline, CDR1 is SEHNR and CDR2 is FQNEAQ (reference sequence). CDR3 nucleotide sequence: TGTGCCAGCAGCTTTGCCGGGTCACCTAATGAAAAACTGTTTTTT. Translated, it gives CASSFAGSPNEKLFF.

This rearrangement joins TRBV6-1 to TRBJ2-3; possibly TRBD1 for D (6 bases). Trimming shortened V by 1 base and J by 2 bases, and 19 bases separated the two germline ends. The CDR3 length is 18 residues. CDR1 is MNHNS, CDR2 SASEGT, per germline. The chain's CDR3 is CASSEDSGSRGPTDTQYF. CDR3 sequence (DNA): TGTGCCAGCAGTGAAGATTCGGGTTCCAGGGGCCCCACAGATACGCAGTATTTT.

The chain's CDR3 is CASSLGGSNTGELFF. The DNA for the CDR3 is TGCGCCAGCAGCTTGGGGGGCTCGAACACCGGGGAGCTGTTTTTT. This rearrangement joins TRBV5-1 to TRBJ2-2, with D maybe TRBD1 (5 bases). Trimming left V 0 bases short and J 0 bases short, with 6 bases between. The CDR3 consists of 15 residues. In germline, CDR1 is SGHRS, CDR2 YFSETQ.

This chain uses TRBV30 with TRBJ1-3; D not certain. From germline, CDR1 is GTSNPN and CDR2 SVGIG (reference sequence). The CDR3 has 12 amino acids. Trimming cost V 5 bases and J 0 bases, with 5 bases left between them. CDR3 protein: CAWLGSGNTIYF. In DNA form, the CDR3 reads TGTGCCTGGCTAGGCTCTGGAAACACCATATATTTT.

V and J are TRBV3-1 (or the pseudogene TRBV3-2) and TRBJ1-5, with D unclear. Trimming removed 4 bases from V and 5 bases from J, with 9 bases in between. Looked up from germline, CDR1 is LGHDT and CDR2 is YNNKEL (reference sequence). The length of the CDR3 is 13 residues. In nucleotides, the CDR3 is TGTGCCAGCAGCCTAAGCCCCGATCAGCCCCAGCATTTT. This sequence encodes CASSLSPDQPQHF.

This chain connects TRBV19 to TRBJ1-4, with 8 bases aligning to TRBD1. The V gene end was trimmed by 5 bases and the J gene end by 8 bases; junction bases not matched to a gene: 7. The CDR3 is 14 residues long. Germline V lookup: CDR1 LNHDA, CDR2 SQIVND (reference sequence). The CDR3: CASSLTGADEKLFF. CDR3 DNA: TGTGCCAGTAGTTTGACAGGGGCGGACGAAAAACTGTTTTTT.

The chain has TRBV3-1 (or the pseudogene TRBV3-2) and TRBJ1-1; D remains ambiguous. Germline V gene sequence: CDR1 LGHDT, CDR2 YNNKEL (reference sequence). V dropped 3 bases and J dropped 9 bases, with 17 bases sitting between them. This CDR3 is 14 amino acids long. The CDR3 loop is CASSHPLRTGKAFF. The CDR3 DNA reads TGTGCCAGCAGCCACCCTCTCAGGACGGGAAAAGCTTTCTTT.

The V and J genes are TRBV4-1 and TRBJ2-5; a weak D match, TRBD2 (6 bases). V shed 1 base and J shed 6 bases, with 12 bases lying between them. Germline V gene lookup returns CDR1 MGHRA and CDR2 YSYEKL. This CDR3 comprises 14 residues. CDR3 sequence (DNA): TGCGCCAGCAGCCAAGTGGGCGGGAAAAAGACCCAGTACTTC. Protein: CASSQVGGKKTQYF.

The rearrangement joins TRBV19 to TRBJ1-1; 8 bases line up with TRBD1. CDR1 and CDR2 (germline): LNHDA, SQIVND (reference sequence). The CDR3 is 14 residues long. Germline trimming cut 7 bases from V and 3 bases from J; bases unmatched to any gene: 7. The CDR3 DNA reads TGTGCCAGTATGACCAGGGGGCTACACACTGAAGCTTTCTTT. As protein: CASMTRGLHTEAFF.

This clone appeared a single time. The rearrangement uses TRBV7-8 and TRBJ1-2, with D perhaps TRBD1 (5 bases). Trimming pared 1 base from V and 4 bases from J, leaving 10 bases between. Looked up from germline, CDR1 is SGHVS and CDR2 is FQNEAQ. This CDR3 is 14 amino acids long. CDR3 residues: CASSLVDSGYGYTF. CDR3 DNA sequence: TGTGCCAGCAGCTTAGTCGACAGTGGCTATGGCTACACCTTC.

J is TRBJ2-7 and V is TRBV7-3; perhaps TRBD2 as D (6 bases). Trimming took 3 bases from V and 7 from J, leaving 13 bases between them. Looked up from germline, CDR1 is SGHTA and CDR2 is FQGTGA. The CDR3 runs 13 residues. The CDR3 loop is CASSFGWRDEQYF. The DNA for the CDR3 is TGTGCCAGCAGCTTCGGATGGCGGGATGAGCAGTACTTC. The variable domain in full, with the rest retrieved from reference TRBV7-3 and TRBJ2-7, is GAGVSQTPSNKVTEKGKYVELRCDPISGHTALYWYRQSLGQGPEFLIYFQGTGAADDSGLPNDRFFAVRPEGSVSTLKIQRTERGDSAVYLCASSFGWRDEQYFGPGTRLTVT.

This chain connects TRBV5-5 to TRBJ1-1, with D uncertain. Germline CDR1 reads SGHKS; CDR2 reads YYEKEE (reference sequence). V shed 2 bases and J shed 4 bases, with 9 bases lying between them. This CDR3 is 13 amino acids long. The DNA for the CDR3 is TGTGCCAGCAGCTTTCGGGTGTCCACTGAAGCTTTCTTT. This encodes CASSFRVSTEAFF.

This chain joins TRBV19 and TRBJ2-4, with D perhaps TRBD1 (6 bases). CDR3 length: 12 residues. The V and J ends lost 5 bases and 6 bases respectively, with 8 bases between them. Germline V CDR1 and CDR2: LNHDA, SQIVND (reference sequence). The CDR3, as DNA: TGTGCCAGTAGTGGGACAAGAAACATTCAGTACTTC. It is translated as CASSGTRNIQYF.

The rearrangement uses TRBV28 and TRBJ1-1; D is ambiguous. The CDR3 consists of 13 residues. V shed 3 bases and J shed 6 bases, with 11 bases lying between them. The germline gives CDR1 MDHEN, CDR2 SYDVKM. The DNA for the CDR3 is TGTGCCAGCAGTTTCCCACACCTTGCTGAAGCTTTCTTT. Amino acid sequence: CASSFPHLAEAFF.

The chain recombines TRBV7-9 with TRBJ2-7, with 9 bases aligning to TRBD1. CDR1 and CDR2 from the germline V gene are SEHNR and FQNEAQ (reference sequence). The CDR3 has 13 residues. Here the CDR3 DNA reads TGTGCCAGCAGCTTGAGCGGACAGGGGCATTTAGTCGTC. Amino acids: CASSLSGQGHLVV.

The chain is built from TRBV7-3 and TRBJ2-3; 8 bases fit TRBD2. The CDR3 spans 16 residues. CDR1 and CDR2 from the germline V gene are SGHTA and FQGTGA. After removal of 5 bases from V and 4 bases from J, the junction contained 11 bases not matched to a gene. The DNA for the CDR3 is TGTGCCAGCAGCCTCAGCCCGACGGGAGGGGCAGATACGCAGTATTTT. Its translation: CASSLSPTGGADTQYF.

This chain connects TRBV6-4 to TRBJ1-5; possible D gene TRBD1, 5 bases. The germline V gene has CDR1 MRHNA and CDR2 SNTAGT. Trimming took 8 bases from V and 2 from J, leaving 13 bases between them. This CDR3 has 14 residues. CDR3 protein: CASPYGGGNQPQHF. Here the CDR3 DNA reads TGTGCCAGCCCGTACGGGGGGGGCAATCAGCCCCAGCATTTT.

The chain links TRBV10-1 to TRBJ1-1; 7 bases match TRBD1. V was clipped by 6 bases and J by 6 bases; unmatched bases: 7. The CDR3 loop spans 13 amino acids. Germline assignment: CDR1 WNHNN and CDR2 SYGVQD (reference sequence). The DNA for the CDR3 is TGCGCCAGCAGGTACAGGGGAGTCCCTGAAGCTTTCTTT. Translating it yields CASRYRGVPEAFF.

The rearrangement links TRBV9 to TRBJ2-1, with 8 bases that match TRBD2. CDR3 length: 14 amino acids. Per the germline V gene, CDR1 is SGDLS and CDR2 is YYNGEE. Germline trimming cut 6 bases from V and 8 bases from J; bases unmatched to any gene: 10. This chain's CDR3 is CASTPGLGVDEQFF. Here the CDR3 DNA reads TGTGCCAGCACCCCGGGACTAGGTGTTGATGAGCAGTTCTTC.

This chain connects TRBV6-5 to TRBJ1-5; a weak D match, TRBD1 (5 bases). Between the trimmed V and J ends, which lost 7 bases and 7 bases, there was a span of 17 bases. Germline CDR1 and CDR2: MNHEY and SVGAGI. The CDR3 has 14 residues. The CDR3 DNA reads as TGTGCCAGCACCCCAGGAGGGGTGAGCCAGCCCCAGCATTTT. It translates to CASTPGGVSQPQHF.

The chain employs TRBV29-1 and TRBJ2-2; D unclear. CDR1 and CDR2 (germline): SQVTM, ANQGSEA. V was trimmed by 4 bases and J by 0 bases, leaving 9 bases between them. CDR3 size: 14 residues. As DNA, the CDR3 is TGCAGCGTTGGATGGGCTTCGAACACCGGGGAGCTGTTTTTT. It encodes CSVGWASNTGELFF.